These T cell receptor beta chains were read from a single sample in a study of yellow fever vaccine responses in identical twins. TCRdb re-analysed the RT-PCR reads in MiXCR, keeping a single row per CDR3 protein. The sample holds tens of thousands of distinct CDR3 sequences; more than 60% are singletons and the top ten take about 5%. The source was T cells from blood (PBMCs), unsorted or a sorted subset (not recorded which), collected before or after yellow fever vaccination (not recorded which). The receptors stem from a woman in her late teens or twenties who received the yellow fever vaccine. Both conserved end residues are trimmed from each CDR3. Clone size is not always given. Where it is, it says once, few, many or a class for expanded clones.

J | size | V | CDR3
TRBJ1-2 | NA | TRBV12-3/TRBV12-4 | ASSLRGNYGYT
TRBJ1-6 | NA | TRBV6-5 | ASSSTGEFSPLH
TRBJ2-1 | NA | TRBV13 | ASSPIGLAGHNEQF
TRBJ2-3 | once | TRBV7-9 | ASSTIQGSDTQY
TRBJ1-5 | few | TRBV6-2/TRBV6-3 | ASSSGQLNQPQH
TRBJ1-5 | NA | TRBV11-1 | ASSSRTGVGNQPQH
TRBJ1-1 | NA | TRBV6-2/TRBV6-3 | ASSYSQGWGTEAF
TRBJ2-3 | few | TRBV10-3 | AISPTGTTSTDTQY
TRBJ2-7 | NA | TRBV7-9 | ASSLASGQY
TRBJ1-2 | NA | TRBV29-1 | SMTGSGSYT
TRBJ1-1 | NA | TRBV10-3 | AISESMGQGANTEAF
TRBJ2-5 | NA | TRBV4-1 | ASSQPTGSQGKTQY
TRBJ2-2 | NA | TRBV7-9 | ASSLGPYAGELF